This T cell receptor beta chain is from a study of a mutant IDH1 vaccine in newly diagnosed glioma. Study-wide context: Receipt of radiotherapy, temozolomide, or both preceded the study, and most received both.

Libraries were prepared by immunoSEQ multiplex PCR; TCRdb keeps only in-frame clonotypes and omits some of them. There are about 68,000 clones in the sample; around 74% occur only once, and around 8.4% lies in the top ten. Specified time point: baseline, week 1 (first vaccination visit). Treatment given: pre-vaccination baseline after standard-of-care therapy. Donor diagnoses consisted of new WHO grade 3 or 4 IDH1-mutant, ATRX-lost astrocytomas. Ten or more counts support this clone. The CDR3 contains 15 residues. Germline V lookup: CDR1 SGHRS, CDR2 YFSETQ. V was trimmed by 2 bases and J by 5 bases, leaving 15 bases between them.

The clonotype was recovered from a man aged 50 to 60 with glioma. The source material was PBMCs, sampled from a glioma patient treated with radiotherapy, temozolomide or both. This chain connects TRBV5-1 to TRBJ2-3; a weak D match, TRBD2 (7 bases). CDR3 DNA sequence: TGCGCCAGCAGCTTTCGAGGGGGGGCTTTAGATACGCAGTATTTT. This sequence encodes CASSFRGGALDTQYF. Drawing the rest from reference TRBV5-1 and TRBJ2-3, the complete variable domain is KAGVTQTPRYLIKTRGQQVTLSCSPISGHRSVSWYQQTPGQGLQFLFEYFSETQRNKGNFPGRFSGRQFSNSRSEMNVSTLELGDSALYLCASSFRGGALDTQYFGPGTRLTVL.